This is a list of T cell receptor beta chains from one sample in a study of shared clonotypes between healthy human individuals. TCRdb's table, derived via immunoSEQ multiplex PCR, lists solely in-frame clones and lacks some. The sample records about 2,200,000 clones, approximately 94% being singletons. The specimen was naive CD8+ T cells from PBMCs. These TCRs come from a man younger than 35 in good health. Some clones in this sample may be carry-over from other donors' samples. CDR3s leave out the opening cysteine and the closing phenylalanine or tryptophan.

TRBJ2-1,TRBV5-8,ASSGNDGPHNEQF
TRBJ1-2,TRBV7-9,ASSLGQPDYGYT
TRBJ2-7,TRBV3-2,ASSQKQY
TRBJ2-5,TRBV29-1,SVEVGAAKETQY
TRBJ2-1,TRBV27,ASTLGQPYNEQF
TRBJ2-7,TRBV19,ASSKADSYEQY
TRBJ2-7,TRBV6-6,ASSYGAGLGSEQY
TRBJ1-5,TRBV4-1,ASSQGGGSNQPQH
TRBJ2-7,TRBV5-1,ASSFPGDYEQY
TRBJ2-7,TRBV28,ASSLGEAEQY
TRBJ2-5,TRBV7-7,ASSLAHSGRGETQY
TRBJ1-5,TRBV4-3,ASSLRTGWDQPQH
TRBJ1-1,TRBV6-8,ASTTIIPQGAENTEAF
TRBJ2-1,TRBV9,ASSAVAGRYNEQF
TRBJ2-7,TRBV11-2,ASRQIPGTQDEQY
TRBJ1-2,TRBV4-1,ASTIVGDAAYGYT
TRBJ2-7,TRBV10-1,ASSGGLSSLNGEQY
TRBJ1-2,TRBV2,ASWTGYGYT
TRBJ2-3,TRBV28,ATSSGLATDTQY
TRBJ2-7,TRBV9,ASSVGLAEFGEQY
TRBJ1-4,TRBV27,ASSSQGPRASEKLF
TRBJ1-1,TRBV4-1,ASSHQVNTEAF
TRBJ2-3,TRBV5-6,ASSGANTQY
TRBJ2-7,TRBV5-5,ASSLALVEQY
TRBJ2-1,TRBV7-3,ASSLDGAGGEQF
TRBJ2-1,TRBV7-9,ASSLGRDPSYNEQF
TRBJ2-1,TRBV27,ASSFRELYNEQF
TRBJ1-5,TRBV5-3,ARSLASQKSPRNQPQH
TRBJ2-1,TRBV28,ASMGGVSRGHEQF
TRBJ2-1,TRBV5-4,ASSLDGYNEQF
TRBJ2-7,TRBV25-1,ASEGLVGVEQY
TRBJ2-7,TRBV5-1,ASSSGQGFTGINYEQY
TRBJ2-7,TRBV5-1,ASSPPPGTYEQY
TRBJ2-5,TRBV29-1,TPSPLELGRPGETQY
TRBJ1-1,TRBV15,ATSRGTTGMNTEAF
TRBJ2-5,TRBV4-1,ASSQDPDRGTHLKETQY
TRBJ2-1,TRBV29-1,SVGRTSGRNNEQF
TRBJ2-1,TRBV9,ASSAVQTYNEQF
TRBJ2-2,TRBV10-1,ASSEGLRGELF
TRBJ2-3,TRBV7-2,ASIQTSGGKRDTQY
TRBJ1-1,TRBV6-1,ASTRPQVMNTEAF
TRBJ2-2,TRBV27,ASSPYTAGGELF
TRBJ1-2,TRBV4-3,ASSQEYGEEKGYT
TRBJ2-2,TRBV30,AFKGLNTGELF
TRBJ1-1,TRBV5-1,ASSQDRDTEAF
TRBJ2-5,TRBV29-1,SGIIPGQGYQETQY
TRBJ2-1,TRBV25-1,ASSGYRVDEQF
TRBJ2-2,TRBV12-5,ASGTRAGELF
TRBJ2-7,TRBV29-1,SVHTGSSYEQY
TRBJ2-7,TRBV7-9,ASSPLAGGLYEQY
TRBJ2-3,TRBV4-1,ASSRLATSTDTQY
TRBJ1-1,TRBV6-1,ASSRGSTEAF